This entry describes one T cell receptor (beta chain). Its target is unknown. Generated by immunoSEQ multiplex PCR, the TCRdb table keeps only in-frame clones and is missing some. The table has some 60,000 clones, approximately 80% seen once. The data originate from a study of T cell responses to AZD1222 COVID-19 vaccine. Notes on the study in general: Mostly white British, mostly female donors; authors suggested clonal diversity may be underestimated. Just a handful of AZD1222 recipients were seropositive at baseline. Spike-specific TCR breadth and depth rose after two AZD1222 doses. Across the whole spike, CD4 TCRs peaked at regions 160-218 and 743-854.

The CDR3 is made up of 12 amino acids. Germline V CDR1 and CDR2: SQVTM, ANQGSEA. V lost 6 bases to trimming and J lost 6 bases; unmatched junction nucleotides: 7. This TCR came from an adult who received the AZD1222 COVID-19 vaccine. The chain employs TRBV29-1 and TRBJ1-1, with TRBD1 matching 7 bases. The material was peripheral blood, obtained 28 days after the second AZD1222 dose. The CDR3 nucleotides read TGCAGCGTCCGCCCGACAGGGCCTGAAGCTTTCTTT. Its protein product is CSVRPTGPEAFF.